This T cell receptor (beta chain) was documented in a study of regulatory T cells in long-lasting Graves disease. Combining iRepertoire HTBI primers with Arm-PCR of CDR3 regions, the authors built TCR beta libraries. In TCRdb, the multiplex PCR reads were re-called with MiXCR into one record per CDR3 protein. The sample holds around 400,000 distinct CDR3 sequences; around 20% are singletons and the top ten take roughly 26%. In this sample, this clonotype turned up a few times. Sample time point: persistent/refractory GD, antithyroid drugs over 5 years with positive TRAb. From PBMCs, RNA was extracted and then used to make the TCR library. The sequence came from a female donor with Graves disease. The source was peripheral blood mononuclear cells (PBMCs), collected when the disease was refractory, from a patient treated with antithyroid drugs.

The CDR3 reads CASSPGLYTDTQYF. The CDR3, as DNA: TGTGCCAGCAGCCCGGGACTCTACACAGATACGCAGTATTTT. The gene calls are TRBV2 and TRBJ2-3; a weak D match, TRBD2 (6 bases). The V and J ends lost 6 bases and 2 bases respectively, with 12 bases between them. CDR3 length equals 14 residues. The V gene's germline CDR1 is SNHLY and CDR2 FYNNEI. Full variable domain (missing parts from reference TRBV2 and TRBJ2-3): EPEVTQTPSHQVTQMGQEVILRCVPISNHLYFYWYRQILGQKVEFLVSFYNNEISEKSEIFDDQFSVERPDGSNFTLKIRSTKLEDSAMYFCASSPGLYTDTQYFGPGTRLTVL.